This record looks at one T cell receptor beta chain sequence and its context. At one boundary the junction diverges from the germline segment, which might be a read error. Clones were sequenced by immunoSEQ multiplex PCR, and TCRdb holds only the in-frame ones, with some missing. The table includes approximately 530,000 clones, more than 95% detected once. The data are from a study of shared clonotypes between healthy human individuals. This CDR3 contains 13 residues. Germline V gene data show CDR1 as KGHSH and CDR2 as LQKENI. The sequence came from a woman between 25 and 40 years old in good health. The V and J genes are TRBV18 and TRBJ2-7; D is undetermined. The source material was naive CD4+ T cells sorted from blood. Subset reported: CD45RA+ positively selected. In nucleotides, the CDR3 is TGTACCAGCTCACCTTCTAACTCCTACGAGCAGTACTTC. Protein product: CTSSPSNSYEQYF.